This is a list of T cell receptor beta chains from one sample in a study of blood T cell repertoires in COVID-19. Here immunoSEQ multiplex PCR was the method, and the copy in TCRdb shows in-frame clones only, minus some. Here the sample spans 180,000 or so clones, about 88% being singletons. The sequenced material came from PBMCs or T cells enriched from blood (not recorded which). These receptors were obtained from a woman in her forties with acute COVID-19. CDR3s include the opening cysteine and the closing phenylalanine or tryptophan. A D gene is named only where the DNA matches it firmly. Part of the rows lack a size; the others show once, few, many or a class for expanded clones.

size,J,V,D,DNA,CDR3
many,TRBJ1-5,TRBV6-5,NA,TGTGCCAGCAGCCTTACAGGATCCGGTCAGCCCCAGCATTTT,CASSLTGSGQPQHF
NA,TRBJ2-7,TRBV19,TRBD1,TGTGCCAGTAGGAGAGGGGGCATGGGCTCCTACGAGCAGTACTTC,CASRRGGMGSYEQYF
NA,TRBJ1-6,TRBV6-1,TRBD1,TGTGCCAGCAGTGAATTGGGACAGGGGAATTCACCCCTCCACTTT,CASSELGQGNSPLHF
once,TRBJ2-2,TRBV5-1,NA,TGCGCCAGCAGCCCCGACAGGAGGAACACCGGGGAGCTGTTTTTT,CASSPDRRNTGELFF
once,TRBJ2-1,TRBV5-1,NA,TGCGCCAGCAGCATCGCCGGGTTCCAAAGAGACAATGAGCAGTTCTTC,CASSIAGFQRDNEQFF
NA,TRBJ2-7,TRBV18,TRBD1,TGTGCCAGCTCACTCCGGGACAGGGACTACGAGCAGTACTTC,CASSLRDRDYEQYF
NA,TRBJ2-7,TRBV5-6,NA,TGTGCCAGCAGCTCCTACAGGGTGGGGGAGCAGTACTTC,CASSSYRVGEQYF
NA,TRBJ2-1,TRBV14,TRBD1,TGTGCCAGCAGCCTTGACAGGGGGAGGCTTCTGAATGAGCAGTTCTTC,CASSLDRGRLLNEQFF
NA,TRBJ2-2,TRBV6-5,TRBD1,TGTGCCAGCAGTTACTCGGGGACAGGGGCTAACGGGGAGCTGTTTTTT,CASSYSGTGANGELFF
NA,TRBJ2-7,TRBV6-5,TRBD1,TGTGCCAGCAGAGGGACAGGGTTGAACGAGCAGTACTTC,CASRGTGLNEQYF
NA,TRBJ2-1,TRBV3-1/TRBV3-2,TRBD2,TGTGCCAGCAGCCAGCACCCACCGGGACTAGCGGGGGGGTACAATGAGCAGTTCTTC,CASSQHPPGLAGGYNEQFF
NA,TRBJ2-7,TRBV19,NA,TGTGCCAGTAGTATCAGAGGGTACCCCTACGAGCAGTACTTC,CASSIRGYPYEQYF
NA,TRBJ2-1,TRBV18,TRBD2,TGTGCCAGCTCACCGCAGTCGACTAGCGGGGGTTTTAGCTCCTACAATGAGCAGTTCTTC,CASSPQSTSGGFSSYNEQFF
NA,TRBJ2-1,TRBV13,NA,TGTGCCAGCAGCTTAGGCCCTGGGGGTAGCGGTGCCTACAATGAGCAGTTCTTC,CASSLGPGGSGAYNEQFF
NA,TRBJ2-1,TRBV7-9,TRBD2,TGTGCCGCCCATCGGGGGGACTCCTACAATGAGCAGTTCTTC,CAAHRGDSYNEQFF
NA,TRBJ1-2,TRBV7-8,TRBD1,TGTGCCAGCAGCTTTGACAGGGCGGGCGGCTACACCTTC,CASSFDRAGGYTF
NA,TRBJ2-7,TRBV4-1,TRBD1,TGCGCCAGCAGCCAACCGTCGACAGGGGAATACGAGCAGTACTTC,CASSQPSTGEYEQYF
NA,TRBJ1-6,TRBV15,NA,TGTGCCACTCAGGAAAATAATTCACCCCTCCACTTT,CATQENNSPLHF
NA,TRBJ1-1,TRBV28,TRBD1,TGTGCCAGCAGTGGCTCCGGGACAGGGGCCACTGAAGCTTTCTTT,CASSGSGTGATEAFF
once,TRBJ1-3,TRBV7-8,NA,TGTGCCAGCAGCTCACATTTAACAGCTGGAAACACCATATATTTT,CASSSHLTAGNTIYF
NA,TRBJ1-1,TRBV12-3/TRBV12-4,TRBD1,TGTGCCAGCAGCGGACAGGGGAACACTGAAGCTTTCTTT,CASSGQGNTEAFF
NA,TRBJ2-1,TRBV18,TRBD1,TGTGCCAGCTCACCCTCGGGACAGGTCTCCTACAATGAGCAGTTCTTC,CASSPSGQVSYNEQFF
NA,TRBJ2-3,TRBV19,TRBD2,TGTGCCAGTAGTACCCTGGGGGAGGGTATGGATACAGATACGCAGTATTTT,CASSTLGEGMDTDTQYF
NA,TRBJ1-3,TRBV29-1,NA,TGCAGCGGGAGGGTCTCTGGAAACACCATATATTTT,CSGRVSGNTIYF
NA,TRBJ1-2,TRBV11-2,NA,TGTGCCAGCAGCTTAGCGTATAACTATGGCTACACCTTC,CASSLAYNYGYTF
NA,TRBJ2-7,TRBV30,NA,TGTGCCTGGGGCAGGGTTGGCGAGCAGTACTTC,CAWGRVGEQYF
once,TRBJ2-3,TRBV9,TRBD2,TGTGCCAGCAGCGTAGTAGCGGGGGGTGGCACAGATACGCAGTATTTT,CASSVVAGGGTDTQYF